A selection of T cell receptor beta chains follows, all from one sample in a study of blood T cell repertoires in COVID-19. The assay was immunoSEQ multiplex PCR, and TCRdb's table has in-frame clones only and misses some. Of more than 150,000 clones in the sample, roughly 85% were seen once. Sequencing input: peripheral blood. The receptors come from a woman younger than 45 with acute or convalescent COVID-19. Both conserved end residues are part of each CDR3. D genes are given only for firm matches. Only part of the rows carry a size: once, few, many, or a class if the clone is expanded.

v_gene: TRBV2; d_gene: .; len: 12; abundance: .; j_gene: TRBJ1-2; CDR3nt: TGTGCCAGCCTACAGGGTGGGTATGGCTACACCTTC; CDR3aa: CASLQGGYGYTF
v_gene: TRBV6-5; d_gene: TRBD1; len: 14; abundance: .; j_gene: TRBJ2-7; CDR3nt: TGTGCCAGCAGTTCCTGGACAGGTTGGGGGGAGCAGTACTTC; CDR3aa: CASSSWTGWGEQYF
v_gene: TRBV29-1; d_gene: .; len: 12; abundance: few; j_gene: TRBJ1-2; CDR3nt: TGCAGCGTTGAGGTCGACTCTTATGGCTACACCTTC; CDR3aa: CSVEVDSYGYTF
v_gene: TRBV7-8; d_gene: .; len: 15; abundance: .; j_gene: TRBJ1-6; CDR3nt: TGTGCCAGCAGCTTAGTTACTCAGGGTTATTCACCCCTCCACTTT; CDR3aa: CASSLVTQGYSPLHF
v_gene: TRBV27; d_gene: TRBD2; len: 16; abundance: .; j_gene: TRBJ2-1; CDR3nt: TGTGCCAGCAGTCTAAATAGCGGGAACTCCTACAATGAGCAGTTCTTC; CDR3aa: CASSLNSGNSYNEQFF
v_gene: TRBV28; d_gene: .; len: 14; abundance: once; j_gene: TRBJ1-4; CDR3nt: TGTGCCAGCAGTTTCGTCCAGGCTCCAACCGAACTGTTTTTT; CDR3aa: CASSFVQAPTELFF
v_gene: TRBV6-5; d_gene: .; len: 15; abundance: .; j_gene: TRBJ1-4; CDR3nt: TGTGCCAGCAGTTACTCATCGGGACAACAGAAGAAACTGTTTTTT; CDR3aa: CASSYSSGQQKKLFF
v_gene: TRBV7-2; d_gene: .; len: 15; abundance: .; j_gene: TRBJ1-3; CDR3nt: TGTGCCAGCAGCTTACACCCAGACTCTGGAAACACCATATATTTT; CDR3aa: CASSLHPDSGNTIYF
v_gene: TRBV5-4; d_gene: TRBD1; len: 18; abundance: .; j_gene: TRBJ2-2; CDR3nt: TGTGCCAGCAGCGCCCCCCCCAAGACAGGGGTGAACACCGGGGAGCTGTTTTTT; CDR3aa: CASSAPPKTGVNTGELFF
v_gene: TRBV12-3/TRBV12-4; d_gene: .; len: 13; abundance: few; j_gene: TRBJ2-7; CDR3nt: TGTGCCAGCAGTTTCCGACAAGCCTACGAGCAGTACTTC; CDR3aa: CASSFRQAYEQYF
v_gene: TRBV7-8; d_gene: .; len: 14; abundance: .; j_gene: TRBJ2-7; CDR3nt: TGTGCCAGCAGCTTACAGGGGAATAGCTACGAGCAGTACTTC; CDR3aa: CASSLQGNSYEQYF
v_gene: TRBV28; d_gene: .; len: 14; abundance: .; j_gene: TRBJ2-7; CDR3nt: TGTGCCAGCGGAGAAACCCCAGGGGCCTACGAGCAGTACTTC; CDR3aa: CASGETPGAYEQYF
v_gene: TRBV28; d_gene: TRBD1; len: 15; abundance: .; j_gene: TRBJ1-5; CDR3nt: TGTGCCAGCAGTTTAGAGGGACAGGGAAATCAGCCCCAGCATTTT; CDR3aa: CASSLEGQGNQPQHF
v_gene: TRBV3-1/TRBV3-2; d_gene: TRBD1; len: 16; abundance: once; j_gene: TRBJ1-1; CDR3nt: TGTGCCAGCAGCCGAGACAGGGGCCCCTGGTCCACTGAAGCTTTCTTT; CDR3aa: CASSRDRGPWSTEAFF
v_gene: TRBV6-4; d_gene: TRBD2; len: 15; abundance: many; j_gene: TRBJ2-3; CDR3nt: TGTGCCAGCAGTGCTAGCGGGGGTAGCACAGATACGCAGTATTTT; CDR3aa: CASSASGGSTDTQYF
v_gene: TRBV25-1; d_gene: .; len: 12; abundance: .; j_gene: TRBJ2-4; CDR3nt: TGTGCCAGCAGTGAATCCGGGACTCGGCAGTACTTC; CDR3aa: CASSESGTRQYF
v_gene: TRBV5-1; d_gene: .; len: 16; abundance: .; j_gene: TRBJ2-2; CDR3nt: TGCGCCAGCAGCTTGGATACAGGGCTAAAGTCCGGGGAGCTGTTTTTT; CDR3aa: CASSLDTGLKSGELFF
v_gene: TRBV4-3; d_gene: TRBD2; len: 15; abundance: .; j_gene: TRBJ2-3; CDR3nt: TGCGCCAGCAGCCTTGGGGGGGTTAGCACAGATACGCAGTATTTT; CDR3aa: CASSLGGVSTDTQYF
v_gene: TRBV6-5; d_gene: .; len: 12; abundance: few; j_gene: TRBJ1-2; CDR3nt: TGTGCCAGCAGGTTGCCGGGGTATGGCTACACCTTC; CDR3aa: CASRLPGYGYTF
v_gene: TRBV15; d_gene: .; len: 14; abundance: .; j_gene: TRBJ2-7; CDR3nt: TGTGCCACCAGAAAAGCAAACAGGGGAGGAGAGCAGTACTTC; CDR3aa: CATRKANRGGEQYF
v_gene: TRBV28; d_gene: .; len: 13; abundance: .; j_gene: TRBJ2-7; CDR3nt: TGTGCCAGCAGTTTGGGGGGGCGCCCCGAGCAGTACTTC; CDR3aa: CASSLGGRPEQYF
v_gene: TRBV28; d_gene: .; len: 17; abundance: .; j_gene: TRBJ2-1; CDR3nt: TGTGCCAGCAGTTTCCTTCTTTTGAAGCGGCTAGACAATGAGCAGTTCTTC; CDR3aa: CASSFLLLKRLDNEQFF
v_gene: TRBV19; d_gene: TRBD2; len: 13; abundance: once; j_gene: TRBJ2-1; CDR3nt: TGTGCCAGCGCGACTCAGCGGGGGAATGAGCAGTTCTTC; CDR3aa: CASATQRGNEQFF
v_gene: TRBV9; d_gene: .; len: 16; abundance: .; j_gene: TRBJ1-1; CDR3nt: TGTGCCAGCAGCGCTGGGGGGAGCAGGATGAACACTGAAGCTTTCTTT; CDR3aa: CASSAGGSRMNTEAFF
v_gene: TRBV12-3/TRBV12-4; d_gene: TRBD1; len: 12; abundance: .; j_gene: TRBJ1-2; CDR3nt: TGTGCCAGCAGAGCCGACGACAGGGCGAGCACCTTC; CDR3aa: CASRADDRASTF
v_gene: TRBV15; d_gene: TRBD1; len: 17; abundance: .; j_gene: TRBJ1-5; CDR3nt: TGTGCCACCAGCAGAGATCTTTGGACAGGAGACAATCAGCCCCAGCATTTT; CDR3aa: CATSRDLWTGDNQPQHF
v_gene: TRBV11-3; d_gene: .; len: 12; abundance: .; j_gene: TRBJ2-1; CDR3nt: TGTGCCAGCAGCACTAATAGCAATGAGCAGTTCTTC; CDR3aa: CASSTNSNEQFF
v_gene: TRBV3-1/TRBV3-2; d_gene: .; len: 13; abundance: .; j_gene: TRBJ2-7; CDR3nt: TGTGCCAGCAGCCAAAGTGCGCTGAACGAGCAGTACTTC; CDR3aa: CASSQSALNEQYF
v_gene: TRBV27; d_gene: TRBD1; len: 16; abundance: .; j_gene: TRBJ2-1; CDR3nt: TGTGCCAGCAGTTACAGACAGGGGACGCCCTACAATGAGCAGTTCTTC; CDR3aa: CASSYRQGTPYNEQFF
v_gene: TRBV27; d_gene: TRBD1; len: 15; abundance: .; j_gene: TRBJ1-1; CDR3nt: TGTGCCAGCAGTTTAGTGGGGACAGGGGTTACTGAAGCTTTCTTT; CDR3aa: CASSLVGTGVTEAFF
v_gene: TRBV29-1; d_gene: TRBD1; len: 13; abundance: once; j_gene: TRBJ1-4; CDR3nt: TGCAGCGTTGGCCGGACAGGGTATGAAAAACTGTTTTTT; CDR3aa: CSVGRTGYEKLFF
v_gene: TRBV2; d_gene: TRBD1; len: 15; abundance: once; j_gene: TRBJ1-2; CDR3nt: TGTGCCAGCGGGAGCGGAACAGGGGGCCGGGATGGCTACACCTTC; CDR3aa: CASGSGTGGRDGYTF
v_gene: TRBV11-2; d_gene: .; len: 13; abundance: .; j_gene: TRBJ1-2; CDR3nt: TGTGCCAGCAGCCCCGGCAGGGTGATTGGCTACACCTTC; CDR3aa: CASSPGRVIGYTF
v_gene: TRBV12-3/TRBV12-4; d_gene: .; len: 11; abundance: .; j_gene: TRBJ2-3; CDR3nt: TGTGCCAGCAGTCCCCAGGATACGCAGTATTTT; CDR3aa: CASSPQDTQYF
v_gene: TRBV10-2; d_gene: .; len: 13; abundance: once; j_gene: TRBJ1-1; CDR3nt: TGCGCCACCCTTCCTGGGGGGTTCAGCGAAGCTTTCTTT; CDR3aa: CATLPGGFSEAFF
v_gene: TRBV6-1; d_gene: TRBD1; len: 14; abundance: few; j_gene: TRBJ1-2; CDR3nt: TGTGCCAGCAGTGACCCCAGGGGGCTCCATGGCTACACCTTC; CDR3aa: CASSDPRGLHGYTF
v_gene: TRBV5-1; d_gene: .; len: 15; abundance: .; j_gene: TRBJ2-3; CDR3nt: TGCGCCAGCAGCTTGAGGCTACTAGGCACAGATACGCAGTATTTT; CDR3aa: CASSLRLLGTDTQYF
v_gene: TRBV5-1; d_gene: .; len: 16; abundance: once; j_gene: TRBJ2-1; CDR3nt: TGCGCCAGCAGCTTGGATTCGGGAGCGGGTTTCGATGAGCAGTTCTTC; CDR3aa: CASSLDSGAGFDEQFF
v_gene: TRBV6-5; d_gene: .; len: 15; abundance: .; j_gene: TRBJ1-3; CDR3nt: TGTGCCAGCAGCCGGACAGTCACCTCTGGAAACACCATATATTTT; CDR3aa: CASSRTVTSGNTIYF
v_gene: TRBV19; d_gene: TRBD1; len: 15; abundance: .; j_gene: TRBJ1-5; CDR3nt: TGTGCCAGTATACCGTCGGACAGGGTCAATCAGCCCCAGCATTTT; CDR3aa: CASIPSDRVNQPQHF
v_gene: TRBV7-2; d_gene: .; len: 12; abundance: few; j_gene: TRBJ2-1; CDR3nt: TGTGCCAGCAGTCCTGGGGGGAATGAGCAGTTCTTC; CDR3aa: CASSPGGNEQFF
v_gene: TRBV27; d_gene: TRBD1; len: 16; abundance: .; j_gene: TRBJ1-5; CDR3nt: TGTGCCAGCAGTTCCGCGGGACAGGGAAGCAATCAGCCCCAGCATTTT; CDR3aa: CASSSAGQGSNQPQHF
v_gene: TRBV30; d_gene: TRBD2; len: 15; abundance: .; j_gene: TRBJ2-7; CDR3nt: TGTGCCTGGACCGTAGCGGGCCCCGGGGCCTGGGAGCAGTACTTC; CDR3aa: CAWTVAGPGAWEQYF
v_gene: TRBV6-5; d_gene: .; len: 15; abundance: .; j_gene: TRBJ2-1; CDR3nt: TGTGCCAGCAGTTCCGCAGGGCTGGTTTTCAATGAGCAGTTCTTC; CDR3aa: CASSSAGLVFNEQFF
v_gene: TRBV15; d_gene: .; len: 13; abundance: few; j_gene: TRBJ1-1; CDR3nt: TGTGCCACCAGCAGAGGTACCGGCACTGAAGCTTTCTTT; CDR3aa: CATSRGTGTEAFF
v_gene: TRBV5-6; d_gene: .; len: 13; abundance: once; j_gene: TRBJ1-1; CDR3nt: TGTGCCAGCAGCTTGTGGGGAGGGACTGAAGCTTTCTTT; CDR3aa: CASSLWGGTEAFF
v_gene: TRBV27; d_gene: TRBD1; len: 13; abundance: .; j_gene: TRBJ1-2; CDR3nt: TGTGCCAGCAGTTTTCGACAGGGATATGGCTACACCTTC; CDR3aa: CASSFRQGYGYTF
v_gene: TRBV5-4; d_gene: TRBD1; len: 12; abundance: .; j_gene: TRBJ1-1; CDR3nt: TGTGCCAGCAGCTTCCAGGGGGCTGAAGCTTTCTTT; CDR3aa: CASSFQGAEAFF
v_gene: TRBV6-4; d_gene: .; len: 14; abundance: .; j_gene: TRBJ1-5; CDR3nt: TGTGCCAGCAGAGAGACAGGTGAGAGGCAGCCCCAGCATTTT; CDR3aa: CASRETGERQPQHF
v_gene: TRBV27; d_gene: TRBD1; len: 15; abundance: once; j_gene: TRBJ1-1; CDR3nt: TGTGCCAGCAGCCTAGGGGGACAGGGTGCCATTAAAGCTTTCTTT; CDR3aa: CASSLGGQGAIKAFF
v_gene: TRBV6-2/TRBV6-3; d_gene: .; len: 15; abundance: once; j_gene: TRBJ1-2; CDR3nt: TGTGCCAGCAGTTACAATCTCGGGGAAAGGCATGGCTACACCTTC; CDR3aa: CASSYNLGERHGYTF